This section outlines one T cell receptor (beta chain) sequence together with its context. Its antigen is unknown. Measured with immunoSEQ multiplex PCR; TCRdb has only the in-frame clones, and not every one. Among approximately 79,000 clones, 82% were seen once, and the ten largest hold under 6.5%. The sample comes from a study of radiation and T cells in renal cell carcinoma. The study, taken as a whole, reports: Without pretreatment biopsies, baseline tumor clonotype presence was undetermined.

Germline-derived CDR1 and CDR2 are SGHTA and FQGNSA. After removal of 1 base from V and 4 bases from J, the junction contained 3 bases not matched to a gene. The CDR3 consists of 15 residues. Sample time point: blood 2 weeks post-SBRT. Documented treatment: 15 Gy SBRT to primary tumor, nephrectomy 4 weeks later. Radiation-treated patients gave blood at baseline, week 2 and week 4. The source is a man between 60 and 70 years old with renal cell carcinoma. This material consisted of blood, taken from a patient whose treatment included radiotherapy and nephrectomy. V and J are TRBV7-2 and TRBJ1-2; 10 bases are shared with TRBD1. In nucleotides, the CDR3 is TGTGCCAGCAGCTTAGAGGGACAGGGGAGCTATGGCTACACCTTC. As protein: CASSLEGQGSYGYTF. The full variable domain, rest sourced from reference TRBV7-2 and TRBJ1-2, is GAGVSQSPSNKVTEKGKDVELRCDPISGHTALYWYRQSLGQGLEFLIYFQGNSAPDKSGLPSDRFSAERTGGSVSTLTIQRTQQEDSAVYLCASSLEGQGSYGYTFGSGTRLTVV.